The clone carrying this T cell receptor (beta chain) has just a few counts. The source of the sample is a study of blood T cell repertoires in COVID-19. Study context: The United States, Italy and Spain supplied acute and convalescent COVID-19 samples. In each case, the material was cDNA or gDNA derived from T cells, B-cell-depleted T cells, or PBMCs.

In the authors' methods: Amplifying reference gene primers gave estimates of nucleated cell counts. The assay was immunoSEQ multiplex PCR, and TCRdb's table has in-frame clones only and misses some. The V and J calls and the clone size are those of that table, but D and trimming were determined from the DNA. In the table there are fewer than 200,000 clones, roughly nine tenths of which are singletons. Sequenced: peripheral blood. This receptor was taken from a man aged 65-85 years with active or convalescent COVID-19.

Written as DNA, the CDR3 is TGTGCCACCAGCAGAGATGGAACAGGGGTGGGGTATGGCTACACCTTC. Encoded protein: CATSRDGTGVGYGYTF. The chain recombines TRBV15 with TRBJ1-2; 7 nucleotides match TRBD1. The CDR3 is 16 residues long. Germline V gives CDR1 LNHNV, CDR2 YYDKDF (reference sequence). V was pared by 0 bases and J by 5 bases, with 9 bases of the junction left unmatched.